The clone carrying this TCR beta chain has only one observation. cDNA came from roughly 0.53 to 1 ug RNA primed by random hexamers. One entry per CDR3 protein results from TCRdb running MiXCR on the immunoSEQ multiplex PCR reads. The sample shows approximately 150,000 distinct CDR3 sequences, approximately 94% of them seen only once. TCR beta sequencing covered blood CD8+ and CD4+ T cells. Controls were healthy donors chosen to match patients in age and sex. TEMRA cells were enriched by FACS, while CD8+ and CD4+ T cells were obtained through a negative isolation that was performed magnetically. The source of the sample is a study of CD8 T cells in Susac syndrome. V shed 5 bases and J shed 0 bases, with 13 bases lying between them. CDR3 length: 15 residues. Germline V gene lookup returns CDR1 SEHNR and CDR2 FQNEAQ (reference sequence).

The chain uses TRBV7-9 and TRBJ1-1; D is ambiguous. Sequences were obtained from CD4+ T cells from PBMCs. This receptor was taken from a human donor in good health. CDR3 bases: TGTGCCAGCAGCCCACTAGGAGCCTTGAACACTGAAGCTTTCTTT. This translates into CASSPLGALNTEAFF.